This paragraph covers one T cell receptor (beta chain) sequence. The sample belongs to a study of T cell responses to AZD1222 COVID-19 vaccine. Deletions cut 1 base from V and 2 bases from J, with 3 bases between. The CDR3 contains 13 residues. Germline-derived CDR1 and CDR2 are LGHDT and YNNKEL (reference sequence). Profiled with immunoSEQ multiplex PCR; TCRdb holds only in-frame clones, not every one. The sample has about 200,000 clones, more than 85% seen once. The source of this sequence is an adult in good health. The sample was peripheral blood, taken on day 0 of MenACWY control vaccination. The V gene is TRBV3-1 (or the pseudogene TRBV3-2), the J gene TRBJ2-1; D remains unclear. In nucleotides, the CDR3 is TGTGCCAGCAGCCAAGCGCCCTACAATGAGCAGTTCTTC. It translates to CASSQAPYNEQFF.